Below, 19 T cell receptor beta chains from the same sample are listed, as sequenced in a study of monozygotic twins with cystic fibrosis (dated by TCRdb to the early 2020s). Libraries were made using the immunoSEQ multiplex PCR assay. TCRdb took over this immuneACCESS table, retaining in-frame rearrangements with V and J assigned. Such tables are incomplete; in checked studies, under half of the missing clones stem from an unresolved V gene, and the remainder is unexplained. The sample table lists some 30,000 clones, more than 85% of them with a count of one. Of the sample, roughly 1% is held by the ten largest clones. The sequencing sample was made of blood. The origin of the receptors is a girl aged 2 to 9 with cystic fibrosis.

The V gene is TRBV5-1, the J gene TRBJ2-7; maybe TRBD2 (7 bases). V lost 4 bases to trimming and J lost 3 bases, with 23 bases between them. The CDR3 runs to 17 residues. CDR1 SGHRS and CDR2 YFSETQ come from the germline V gene. The DNA of the CDR3 is TGCGCCAGCAGCCCCTCCGGGGGCAGGGACTATTTCTACGAGCAGTACTTC. It codes for CASSPSGGRDYFYEQYF.

The rearrangement joins TRBV11-2 to TRBJ2-7; D not certain. Germline CDR1 SGHAT, CDR2 FQNNGV. Trimming took off 5 bases at V and 6 bases at J, with 14 bases between the two ends. The CDR3 has 13 amino acids. The CDR3 reads CASSAAVKGEQYF. CDR3 bases: TGTGCCAGCAGCGCGGCCGTGAAGGGCGAGCAGTACTTC.

The rearrangement uses TRBV9 and TRBJ2-5, with 7 bases aligning to TRBD1. There are 16 residues in the CDR3. V shed 0 bases, J shed 3 bases, and the junction held 8 bases outside the gene matches. In germline, CDR1 is SGDLS, CDR2 YYNGEE. The CDR3 DNA follows: TGTGCCAGCAGCGTAGGGGTTGGAACAGGGGAAGAGACCCAGTACTTC. It translates to CASSVGVGTGEETQYF.

V and J are TRBV2 and TRBJ1-1; D is possibly TRBD1 (6 bases). Germline V lookup: CDR1 SNHLY, CDR2 FYNNEI. The CDR3 sequence is 16 residues long. V lost 7 bases and J 8 bases, leaving 26 bases between the germline ends. The CDR3 DNA reads TGTGCCAGCACCACCCGGGGAGGGGGGTACACGGGAGAAGCTTTCTTT. As protein: CASTTRGGGYTGEAFF.

The V gene is TRBV2, the J gene TRBJ2-7, with D possibly TRBD2 on 6 matching bases. Germline V lookup: CDR1 SNHLY, CDR2 FYNNEI. The CDR3 spans 12 residues. V was trimmed by 7 bases and J by 5 bases, leaving 12 bases between them. CDR3 protein: CASNGGLDEQYF. Written as DNA, the CDR3 is TGTGCCAGCAATGGAGGGTTAGACGAGCAGTACTTC.

The CDR3 DNA reads TGTGCCAGCAGCCGGGACCTAGCTAACTATGGCTACACCTTC. It yields the protein CASSRDLANYGYTF. The chain recombines TRBV9 with TRBJ1-2; possibly TRBD1 for D (5 bases). Trimming removed 4 bases at V and 0 bases at J, with 10 bases between. The CDR3 is 14 residues long. The germline V gene has CDR1 SGDLS and CDR2 YYNGEE.

The V call is TRBV5-1, the J call TRBJ2-6; D is undetermined. CDR1 is SGHRS and CDR2 is YFSETQ in the germline V gene. The CDR3 contains 15 residues. With 3 bases removed from V and 0 bases from J, the gap between germline ends came to 7 bases. CDR3 bases: TGCGCCAGCAGCTCAGAAGTCTCTGGGGCCAACGTCCTGACTTTC. It yields the protein CASSSEVSGANVLTF.

The chain couples TRBV5-7 to TRBJ1-5; D is unresolved. TRBV5-7 is treated as an ORF (open reading frame) with a function not yet certain. V lost 2 bases to trimming and J lost 16 bases, with 16 bases between them. This CDR3 is 12 amino acids long. For the CDR3, the DNA is TGTGCCAGCAGCTTTAGAAAGGGAGCGTATCATTTT. It translates to CASSFRKGAYHF.

The chain joins TRBV7-9 to TRBJ2-7; tentative D call: TRBD2 (6 bases). The length of the CDR3 is 19 residues. Trimming left V 2 bases short and J 2 bases short, with 25 bases between. In germline, CDR1 is SEHNR, CDR2 FQNEAQ (reference sequence). The DNA of the CDR3 is TGTGCCAGCAGCTTACTTCGTTCGCGGGGTGCCGACGGAACCTACGAGCAGTACTTC. Protein product: CASSLLRSRGADGTYEQYF.

V gene TRBV30 combines with J gene TRBJ1-1; D not certain. Germline CDR1 GTSNPN, CDR2 SVGIG (reference sequence). With 3 bases removed from V and 0 bases from J, the gap between germline ends came to 14 bases. CDR3 length: 15 residues. This chain's CDR3 is CAWRRAALMNTEAFF. DNA for the CDR3: TGTGCCTGGAGACGGGCAGCCCTCATGAACACTGAAGCTTTCTTT.

The genes are TRBV7-3 and TRBJ2-3, with D possibly being TRBD2 (5 bases). This CDR3 has 14 residues. Germline V gene sequence: CDR1 SGHTA, CDR2 FQGTGA. Deletions cut 5 bases from V and 6 bases from J, with 15 bases between. This chain's CDR3 is CASSLSGFQDTQYF. CDR3 in DNA: TGTGCCAGCAGCCTCTCGGGATTTCAGGATACGCAGTATTTT. Together with reference TRBV7-3 and TRBJ2-3, the CDR3 gives the full variable domain: GAGVSQTPSNKVTEKGKYVELRCDPISGHTALYWYRQSLGQGPEFLIYFQGTGAADDSGLPNDRFFAVRPEGSVSTLKIQRTERGDSAVYLCASSLSGFQDTQYFGPGTRLTVL.

The chain combines TRBV7-2 with TRBJ2-1; 8 positions match TRBD2. The CDR3 loop spans 15 amino acids. Losses at the gene ends were 7 bases for V and 8 bases for J; bases not matched to a gene: 13. Per the germline V gene, CDR1 is SGHTA and CDR2 is FQGNSA. This CDR3 is CASNIMGLVVYEQFF. CDR3 nucleotides: TGTGCCAGCAACATAATGGGACTAGTTGTCTATGAGCAGTTCTTC.

V and J are TRBV7-8 and TRBJ2-5, with a weak D call TRBD2 (6 bases). With 8 bases removed from V and 5 bases from J, the gap between germline ends came to 15 bases. The CDR3 has 13 amino acids. Germline CDR1 SGHVS, CDR2 FQNEAQ. CDR3 DNA sequence: TGTGCCAGCCTGAGGACTATATACGAGACCCAGTACTTC. Protein: CASLRTIYETQYF.

This sequence joins TRBV7-9 and TRBJ2-7, with TRBD2 matching 7 bases. The CDR3 is 13 amino acids. Germline assignment: CDR1 SEHNR and CDR2 FQNEAQ (reference sequence). V trimming: 2 bases; J trimming: 2 bases; junction bases outside the gene matches: 0. The CDR3 here is CASSLRGAYEQYF. For the CDR3, the DNA is TGTGCCAGCAGCTTACGGGGGGCCTACGAGCAGTACTTC.

This chain joins TRBV7-9 and TRBJ2-7; D gene unclear. V was trimmed by 10 bases and J by 4 bases, leaving 23 bases between them. Per the germline V gene, CDR1 is SEHNR and CDR2 is FQNEAQ (reference sequence). There are 15 residues in the CDR3. The CDR3 here is CATHRVVPSLYEQYF. The CDR3 DNA sequence: TGTGCCACCCATCGGGTGGTTCCTTCTCTTTACGAGCAGTACTTC. Full variable domain (rest looked up from reference TRBV7-9 and TRBJ2-7): DTGVSQNPRHKITKRGQNVTFRCDPISEHNRLYWYRQTLGQGPEFLTYFQNEAQLEKSRLLSDRFSAERPKGSFSTLEIQRTEQGDSAMYLCATHRVVPSLYEQYFGPGTRLTVT.

This chain links TRBV14 with TRBJ1-1; D is ambiguous. Trimming shortened V by 4 bases and J by 2 bases, and 11 bases separated the two germline ends. The CDR3 contains 14 residues. Looked up from germline, CDR1 is SGHDN and CDR2 is FVKESK. The CDR3 coding sequence is TGTGCCAGCAGCCCTGCACAGCATAACACTGAAGCTTTCTTT. Protein sequence: CASSPAQHNTEAFF.

The rearrangement uses TRBV4-3 and TRBJ2-2; 10 nucleotides align to TRBD1. CDR3 length: 16 residues. V was pared by 0 bases and J by 6 bases, with 4 bases of the junction left unmatched. Germline CDR1 and CDR2: LGHNA and YSLEER. As DNA, the CDR3 is TGCGCCAGCAGCCAAGAAGGGACAGGGGTTGCCGGGGAGCTGTTTTTT. Amino acid sequence: CASSQEGTGVAGELFF.

The V call is TRBV19, the J call TRBJ2-7, with TRBD2 as a possible D gene (6 bases). V was trimmed by 5 bases and J by 0 bases, leaving 11 bases between them. This CDR3 is 14 amino acids long. Looked up from germline, CDR1 is LNHDA and CDR2 is SQIVND (reference sequence). Here the CDR3 DNA reads TGTGCCAGTAGTGTTAGCGGAAACTCCTACGAGCAGTACTTC. It translates to CASSVSGNSYEQYF.

The chain recombines TRBV7-7 with TRBJ2-5; 7 bases are shared with TRBD1. Germline V lookup: CDR1 SSHAT, CDR2 FNYEAQ (reference sequence). After removal of 10 bases from V and 6 bases from J, the junction contained 14 bases not matched to a gene. The CDR3 extends over 14 amino acids. CDR3 amino acids: CAIGALLGGQTQYF. In DNA, the CDR3 is TGTGCCATCGGGGCCCTATTAGGGGGCCAGACCCAGTACTTC. The full variable domain, with the rest looked up from reference TRBV7-7 and TRBJ2-5, is GAGVSQSPRYKVTKRGQDVTLRCDPISSHATLYWYQQALGQGPEFLTYFNYEAQPDKSGLPSDRFSAERPEGSISTLTIQRTEQRDSAMYRCAIGALLGGQTQYFGPGTRLLVL.